These T cell receptor beta chains were read from a single sample in a study of beta chain features in type 1 diabetes. Assay used: immunoSEQ multiplex PCR; TCRdb lists only in-frame clones, some missing. Among 900,000 or so clones listed, around a sixth were seen once. Sequenced material: naive CD4+ T cells from blood. The receptors were gathered from a woman between 18 and 30 years old in good health. CDR3s include the opening cysteine and the closing phenylalanine or tryptophan. A D gene is named only where the DNA matches it firmly. Rows give clone size only sometimes, using once, few, many, or a class for an expanded clone.

J,V,D,size,DNA,CDR3
TRBJ2-1,TRBV2,NA,few,TGTGCCAGCAGTGTCGGGACATACAATGAGCAGTTCTTC,CASSVGTYNEQFF
TRBJ1-4,TRBV25-1,NA,NA,TGTGCCAGCAGTGAATACCTCCCCGCAGGAAAACTGTTTTTT,CASSEYLPAGKLFF
TRBJ2-3,TRBV7-8,TRBD2,NA,TGTGCCAGCAGCTACAGGACTAGCCTGAGCGGGTACACAGATACGCAGTATTTT,CASSYRTSLSGYTDTQYF
TRBJ2-1,TRBV6-6,NA,NA,TGTGCCAGCAGTTACGATCTGAACGGCCTTGAGCAGTTCTTC,CASSYDLNGLEQFF
TRBJ2-3,TRBV7-9,NA,NA,TGTGCCAGCAGCTTAGCGGGAGCAGATACGCAGTATTTT,CASSLAGADTQYF
TRBJ2-3,TRBV29-1,NA,NA,TGCAGCGTTGAGACCGCCTCTAGTAGGCATACGCAGTATTTT,CSVETASSRHTQYF
TRBJ1-5,TRBV27,NA,few,TGTGCCAGCAGTTTACTAGGACAGCCCCAGCATTTT,CASSLLGQPQHF
TRBJ2-7,TRBV28,NA,NA,TGTGCCAGCAGACAGGGAGTCGGCTACGAGCAGTACTTC,CASRQGVGYEQYF
TRBJ2-7,TRBV11-2,NA,NA,TGTGCCAGCAGCCCGACCAGACAGAACTACGAGCAGTACTTC,CASSPTRQNYEQYF
TRBJ2-1,TRBV15,NA,few,TGTGCCACCAGCAGAGGTGGTAGCAACAATGAGCAGTTCTTC,CATSRGGSNNEQFF
TRBJ2-7,TRBV19,NA,few,TGTGCCAGTAGTATAGGGGCAGGGAGCACCTACGAGCAGTACTTC,CASSIGAGSTYEQYF
TRBJ2-7,TRBV10-3,TRBD1,NA,TGTGCCATCAGAGACGGGACAGGTTTCAACGAGCAGTACTTC,CAIRDGTGFNEQYF
TRBJ2-7,TRBV15,NA,few,TGTGCCACCAGCAGAGTCGGATACGAGCAGTACTTC,CATSRVGYEQYF
TRBJ2-3,TRBV5-1,NA,once,TGCGCCAGCAGCCTCCTGGACGACACAGATACGCAGTATTTT,CASSLLDDTDTQYF
TRBJ1-2,TRBV2,NA,NA,TGTGCCAGCAGTGAAGCTAGACAGATCTATGGCTACACCTTC,CASSEARQIYGYTF
TRBJ2-6,TRBV5-6,NA,few,TGTGCCAGCAGCTTGGTTCTTATCGGGTCTGGGGCCAACGTCCTGACTTTC,CASSLVLIGSGANVLTF
TRBJ2-7,TRBV21-1,NA,many,TGTGCCAGCAGAAGGACAGAAAGGGCCTACGAGCAGTACTTC,CASRRTERAYEQYF
TRBJ1-4,TRBV4-2,NA,few,TGTGCCAGCAGCCAAGAACATGCCGATGAAGCCTATGAAAAACTGTTTTTT,CASSQEHADEAYEKLFF
TRBJ2-3,TRBV4-3,NA,few,TGCGCCAGCAGCCAAGTCGCGCTCGGTCGGAATACGCAGTATTTT,CASSQVALGRNTQYF
TRBJ2-3,TRBV7-2,NA,few,TGTGCCAGCAGCTTAGGCGGTGGGGCGGCCACGGACACAGATACGCAGTATTTT,CASSLGGGAATDTDTQYF
TRBJ2-7,TRBV28,TRBD1,few,TGTGCCAGTCAAAACAGGGGTTCCCTCTACGAGCAGTACTTC,CASQNRGSLYEQYF
TRBJ2-3,TRBV9,NA,NA,TGTGCCAGCAGTCGATACACAGATACGCAGTATTTT,CASSRYTDTQYF
TRBJ2-1,TRBV28,NA,few,TGTGCCAGCAGTCCCGCGGGGAGGAATGAGCAGTTCTTC,CASSPAGRNEQFF
TRBJ1-4,TRBV7-2,NA,NA,TGTGCCAGCAGCTTAAGGGAAACTAATGAAAAACTGTTTTTT,CASSLRETNEKLFF